One and the same sample provided the 12 T cell receptor beta chains below, sequenced in a study of CD8 T cells in Susac syndrome. RNA was extracted with the RNeasy kit, and a quantity of roughly 0.5 to 1 ug was reverse transcribed using random hexamers. One entry per CDR3 protein, called by TCRdb with MiXCR from the immunoSEQ multiplex PCR reads. Of more than 250,000 distinct CDR3 sequences detected, 92% appear once; the ten largest clones hold 0.065%. The sequencing sample was made of CD4+ T cells from PBMCs. The receptors were gathered from a human donor with multiple sclerosis.

The rearrangement joins TRBV6-5 to TRBJ2-5; 9 bases map to TRBD1. Germline CDR1 reads MNHEY; CDR2 reads SVGAGI. The CDR3 runs 15 residues. V shed 2 bases, J shed 4 bases, and the junction held 5 bases outside the gene matches. CDR3 protein: CASSYGGQGGETQYF. The CDR3 DNA follows: TGTGCCAGCAGTTACGGGGGACAGGGAGGAGAGACCCAGTACTTC.

CDR3 nucleotides: TGCGCCAGCAGCCAAGATCTTTGGGCAGAGAGCAGACTCCTACCGGGAGGAGGCTACACCTTC. This sequence encodes CASSQDLWAESRLLPGGGYTF. The genes are TRBV4-3 and TRBJ1-2; D call uncertain. Looked up from germline, CDR1 is LGHNA and CDR2 is YSLEER. Trimming pared 0 bases from V and 8 bases from J, leaving 34 bases between. The CDR3 is 21 amino acids.

The rearrangement links TRBV5-6 to TRBJ2-3, with D perhaps being TRBD1 or TRBD2 (7 bases each). Germline V CDR1 and CDR2: SGHDT, YYEEEE. CDR3 length: 17 amino acids. The V end was cut by 6 bases, the J end by 4 bases, with 24 bases between. CDR3 DNA: TGTGCCAGCACCACCCTATTGACAGGGAGGGTGGCAGATACGCAGTATTTT. It specifies CASTTLLTGRVADTQYF.

This chain links TRBV2 with TRBJ2-1; D assignment may be TRBD1 or TRBD2 (5 bases each). The CDR3 length is 15 residues. V was trimmed by 8 bases and J by 5 bases, leaving 19 bases between them. From germline, CDR1 is SNHLY and CDR2 FYNNEI. The CDR3 coding sequence is TGTGCCAGCTCCACGGGACCGCAGCCCCACAATGAGCAGTTCTTC. Translated: CASSTGPQPHNEQFF. The variable domain in full, completed from reference TRBV2 and TRBJ2-1, reads EPEVTQTPSHQVTQMGQEVILRCVPISNHLYFYWYRQILGQKVEFLVSFYNNEISEKSEIFDDQFSVERPDGSNFTLKIRSTKLEDSAMYFCASSTGPQPHNEQFFGPGTRLTVL.

The chain carries TRBV29-1 and TRBJ2-7, with 7 positions matching TRBD1. The CDR3 has 13 residues. J gave up 4 bases and V 6 bases, and 9 bases lay outside the gene matches. Germline values: CDR1 SQVTM, CDR2 ANQGSEA. CDR3 DNA: TGCAGCGTCGGTACAGGGGTAGGATACGAGCAGTACTTC. Protein: CSVGTGVGYEQYF.

Concerning this clonotype itself: At one end, the junction sequence differs from germline, possibly due to a read error. J is TRBJ2-7 and V is TRBV6-6; 9 bases are a match to TRBD1. From germline, CDR1 is MNHNY and CDR2 SVGAGI (reference sequence). The CDR3 has 13 amino acids. CDR3 DNA: TGTGCCAGCAGTTACTCGAAGGGTGGGACAGGGAACTTC. It encodes CASSYSKGGTGNF.

The chain employs TRBV12-5 and TRBJ1-3, with 8 positions matching TRBD1. The CDR3 consists of 17 residues. Germline CDR1 reads LGHNT; CDR2 reads FRNRAP. The V segment lost 1 base and the J segment 0 bases; nucleotides outside the gene matches: 5. This CDR3 reads CASGLGSDRGSGNTIYF. For the CDR3, the DNA is TGTGCTAGTGGTTTGGGCAGCGACAGGGGCTCTGGAAACACCATATATTTT.

The genes are TRBV11-1 and TRBJ2-7, with D hard to call. The CDR3 sequence is 14 residues long. CDR1 SGHAT and CDR2 FQDESV come from the germline V gene (reference sequence). V lost 1 base to trimming and J lost 1 base, with 8 bases between them. The CDR3 coding sequence is TGTGCCAGCAGCTTAGACGGCGGTTCCTACGAGCAGTACTTC. It yields the protein CASSLDGGSYEQYF.

In DNA form, the CDR3 reads TGTGCCAGCAGCCAAGATCTTGGAGGCGGACAGCCTCGCTACACCTTC. Translating it yields CASSQDLGGGQPRYTF. This chain links TRBV3-1 with TRBJ1-2, with a tentative D call TRBD1 (6 bases). Germline V CDR1 and CDR2: LGHDT, YNNKEL (reference sequence). The CDR3 has 16 amino acids. Trimming pared 0 bases from V and 9 bases from J, leaving 20 bases between.

The chain links TRBV7-2 to TRBJ2-7; 7 nucleotides agree with TRBD2. V shed 6 bases, J shed 7 bases, and the junction held 15 bases outside the gene matches. This CDR3 is 15 amino acids long. From germline, CDR1 is SGHTA and CDR2 FQGNSA. CDR3 in amino acids: CASRQVGGPPGEQYF. The CDR3 DNA reads TGTGCCAGCAGACAAGTGGGAGGGCCTCCTGGAGAGCAGTACTTC.

The chain couples TRBV13 to TRBJ2-7; 9 nucleotides match TRBD2. The trim removed 4 bases at V and 2 bases at J, leaving 3 bases unmatched. CDR3 length: 14 residues. Germline V gives CDR1 PRHDT, CDR2 FYEKMQ (reference sequence). The CDR3 DNA follows: TGTGCCAGCAGCTGGAGCGGGGGGCCCTACGAGCAGTACTTC. This sequence encodes CASSWSGGPYEQYF.

V is TRBV5-1 and J is TRBJ1-4; perhaps TRBD1 as D (6 bases). Trimming took off 2 bases at V and 2 bases at J, with 13 bases between the two ends. This CDR3 is built from 16 residues. The germline V gene has CDR1 SGHRS and CDR2 YFSETQ. Here the CDR3 DNA reads TGCGCCAGCAGCTTACAGGGCGGCGGCACTAATGAAAAACTGTTTTTT. Protein sequence: CASSLQGGGTNEKLFF.